This record covers a single T cell receptor beta chain. Its target is unknown. Trimming removed 4 bases from V and 2 bases from J; junction bases left unmatched: 7. The CDR3 has 16 amino acids. Germline CDR1 reads MGHRA; CDR2 reads YSYEKL. The donors were members of the validation cohort comprising some 120 subjects, separate from the roughly 650-subject first cohort. This specimen belongs to a study of cytomegalovirus exposure and HLA in healthy donors. General study points: First-cohort TCR clusters tended to co-occur in the roughly 120 validation repertoires, a later analysis found. Whilst most TCR sequences proved rare, a subset of public TCRs occurred across many donors.

The table came from immunoSEQ multiplex PCR; TCRdb's copy has only in-frame clones and leaves some out. The sample lists 250,000 to 300,000 clones; about 86% were seen once. The V call is TRBV4-1, the J call TRBJ1-2; TRBD1 matches 10 bases. This sequence was found in a woman under 30 in good health and CMV-seronegative. Sequenced material: PBMCs. CDR3 loop: CASSRTTGGYNYGYTF. The CDR3 DNA reads as TGCGCCAGCAGCCGCACGACAGGGGGCTACAACTATGGCTACACCTTC.